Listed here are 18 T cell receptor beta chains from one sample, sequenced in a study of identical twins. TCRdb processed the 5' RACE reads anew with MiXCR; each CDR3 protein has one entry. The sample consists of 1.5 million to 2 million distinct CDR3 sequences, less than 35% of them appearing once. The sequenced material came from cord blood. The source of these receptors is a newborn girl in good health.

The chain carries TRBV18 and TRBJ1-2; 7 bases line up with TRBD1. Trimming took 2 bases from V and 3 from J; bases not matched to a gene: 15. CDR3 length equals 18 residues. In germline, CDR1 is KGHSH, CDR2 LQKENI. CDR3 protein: CASSPFPGATGLYYGYTF. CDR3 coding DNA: TGTGCCAGCTCACCATTCCCCGGAGCGACAGGGCTTTACTATGGCTACACCTTC. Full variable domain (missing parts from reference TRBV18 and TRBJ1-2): NAGVMQNPRHLVRRRGQEARLRCSPMKGHSHVYWYRQLPEEGLKFMVYLQKENIIDESGMPKERFSAEFPKEGPSILRIQQVVRGDSAAYFCASSPFPGATGLYYGYTFGSGTRLTVV.

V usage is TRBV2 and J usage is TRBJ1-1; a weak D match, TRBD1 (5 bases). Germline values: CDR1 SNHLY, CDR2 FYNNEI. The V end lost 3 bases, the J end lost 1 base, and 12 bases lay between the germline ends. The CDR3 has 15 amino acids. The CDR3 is CASSERSQGNTEAFF. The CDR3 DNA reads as TGTGCCAGCAGTGAGAGGTCGCAGGGGAACACTGAAGCTTTCTTT. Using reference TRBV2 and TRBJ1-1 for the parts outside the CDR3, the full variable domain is EPEVTQTPSHQVTQMGQEVILRCVPISNHLYFYWYRQILGQKVEFLVSFYNNEISEKSEIFDDQFSVERPDGSNFTLKIRSTKLEDSAMYFCASSERSQGNTEAFFGQGTRLTVV.

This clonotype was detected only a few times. CDR3 sequence (DNA): TGTGCCAGCTACGGGTTAGGGACAGGGAGTGATACGCAGTATTTT. This gives the protein CASYGLGTGSDTQYF. The gene calls are TRBV2 and TRBJ2-3; 9 nucleotides line up with TRBD1. Germline V CDR1 and CDR2: SNHLY, FYNNEI. Unmatched junction bases numbered 12, after V lost 8 bases and J lost 6 bases. The CDR3 covers 15 residues.

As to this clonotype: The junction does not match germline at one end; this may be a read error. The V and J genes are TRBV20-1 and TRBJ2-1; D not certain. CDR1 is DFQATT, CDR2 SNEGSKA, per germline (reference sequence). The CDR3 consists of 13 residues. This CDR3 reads CSDRDLGLVEQFF. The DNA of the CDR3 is TGCAGTGATAGAGATTTAGGGCTAGTTGAGCAGTTCTTC.

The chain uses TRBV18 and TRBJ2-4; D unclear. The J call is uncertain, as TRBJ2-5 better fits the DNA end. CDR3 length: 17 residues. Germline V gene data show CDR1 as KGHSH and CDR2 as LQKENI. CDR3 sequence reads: CASSRNLNLNEVETQYF. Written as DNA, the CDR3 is TGTGCCAGCTCACGAAACCTCAACCTTAATGAGGTGGAGACCCAGTACTTC.

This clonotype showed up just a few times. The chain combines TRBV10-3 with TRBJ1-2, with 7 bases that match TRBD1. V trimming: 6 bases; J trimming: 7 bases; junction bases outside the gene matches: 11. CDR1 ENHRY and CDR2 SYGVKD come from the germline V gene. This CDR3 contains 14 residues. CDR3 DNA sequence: TGTGCCATCAGGAGGACAGGTAGAGGAACTGGCTACACCTTC. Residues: CAIRRTGRGTGYTF.

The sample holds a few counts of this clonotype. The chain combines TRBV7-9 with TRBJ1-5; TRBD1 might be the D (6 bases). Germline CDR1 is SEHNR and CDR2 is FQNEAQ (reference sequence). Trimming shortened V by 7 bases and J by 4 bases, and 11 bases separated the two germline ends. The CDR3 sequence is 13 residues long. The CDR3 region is CASTIGGNQPQHF. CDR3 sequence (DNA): TGTGCCAGCACCATAGGGGGGAATCAGCCCCAGCATTTT. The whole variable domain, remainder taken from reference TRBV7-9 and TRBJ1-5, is DTGVSQNPRHKITKRGQNVTFRCDPISEHNRLYWYRQTLGQGPEFLTYFQNEAQLEKSRLLSDRFSAERPKGSFSTLEIQRTEQGDSAMYLCASTIGGNQPQHFGDGTRLSIL.

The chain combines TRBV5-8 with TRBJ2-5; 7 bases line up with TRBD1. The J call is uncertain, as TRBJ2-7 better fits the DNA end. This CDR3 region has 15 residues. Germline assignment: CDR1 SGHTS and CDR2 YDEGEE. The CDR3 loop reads CASSLNEGARYEQYF. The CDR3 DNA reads TGTGCCAGCAGCTTAAATGAGGGGGCGCGGTACGAGCAGTACTTC.

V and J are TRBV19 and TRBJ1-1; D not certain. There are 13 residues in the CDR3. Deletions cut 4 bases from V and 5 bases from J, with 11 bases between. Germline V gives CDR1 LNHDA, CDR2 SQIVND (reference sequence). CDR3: CASSKVAGTEAFF. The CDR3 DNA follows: TGTGCCAGTAGTAAGGTCGCCGGAACTGAAGCTTTCTTT.

In DNA form, the CDR3 reads TGTGCCAGCAGCCCACGGACGGCGTTTAATCAGCCCCAGCATTTT. Its translation is CASSPRTAFNQPQHF. V gene TRBV5-6 combines with J gene TRBJ1-5; D call uncertain. Looked up from germline, CDR1 is SGHDT and CDR2 is YYEEEE. V was shortened by 4 bases and J by 4 bases, with 15 bases between the two germline ends. The CDR3 has 15 residues.

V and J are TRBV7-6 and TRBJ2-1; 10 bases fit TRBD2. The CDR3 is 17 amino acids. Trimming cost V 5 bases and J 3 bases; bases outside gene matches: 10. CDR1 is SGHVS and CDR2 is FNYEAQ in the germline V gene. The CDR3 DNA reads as TGTGCCAGCAGCCCCCGGTTGGTAGCGGGGGGCTACAATGAGCAGTTCTTC. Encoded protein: CASSPRLVAGGYNEQFF.

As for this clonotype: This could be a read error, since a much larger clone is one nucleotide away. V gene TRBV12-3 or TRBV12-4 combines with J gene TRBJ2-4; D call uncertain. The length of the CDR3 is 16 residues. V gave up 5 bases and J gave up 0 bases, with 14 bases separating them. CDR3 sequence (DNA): TGTGCCAGCAGTGTGGGAAGTCCCCAAGCCAAAAACATTCAGTACTTC. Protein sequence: CASSVGSPQAKNIQYF.

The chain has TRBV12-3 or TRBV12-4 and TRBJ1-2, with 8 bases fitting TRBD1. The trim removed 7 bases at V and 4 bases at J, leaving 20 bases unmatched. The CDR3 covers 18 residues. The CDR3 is CASIQNRGTGATGYGYTF. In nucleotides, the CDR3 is TGTGCCAGCATCCAGAACCGTGGGACAGGTGCTACGGGCTATGGCTACACCTTC.

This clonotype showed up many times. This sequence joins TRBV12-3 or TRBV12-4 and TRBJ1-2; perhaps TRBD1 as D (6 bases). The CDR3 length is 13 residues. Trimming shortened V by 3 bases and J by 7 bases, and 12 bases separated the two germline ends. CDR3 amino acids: CASSLPTGIGYTF. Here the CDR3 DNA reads TGTGCCAGCAGTTTGCCCACAGGGATTGGCTACACCTTC.

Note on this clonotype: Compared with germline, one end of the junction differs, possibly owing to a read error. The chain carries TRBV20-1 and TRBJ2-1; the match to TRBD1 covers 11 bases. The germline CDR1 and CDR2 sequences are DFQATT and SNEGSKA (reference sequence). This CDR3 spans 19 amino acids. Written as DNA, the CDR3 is TGCAGTGCTTCCCGGGACAGGGGGATCCCCTTCCGATCCTACAATGAGCGGTTCTTC. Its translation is CSASRDRGIPFRSYNERFF.

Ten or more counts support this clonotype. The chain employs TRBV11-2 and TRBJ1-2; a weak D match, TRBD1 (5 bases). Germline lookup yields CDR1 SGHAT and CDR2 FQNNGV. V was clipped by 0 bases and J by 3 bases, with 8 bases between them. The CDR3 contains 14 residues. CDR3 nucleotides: TGTGCCAGCAGCTTAGAGGACACTTACTATGGCTACACCTTC. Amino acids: CASSLEDTYYGYTF. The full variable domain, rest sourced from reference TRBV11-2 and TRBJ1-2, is EAGVAQSPRYKIIEKRQSVAFWCNPISGHATLYWYQQILGQGPKLLIQFQNNGVVDDSQLPKDRFSAERLKGVDSTLKIQPAKLEDSAVYLCASSLEDTYYGYTFGSGTRLTVV.

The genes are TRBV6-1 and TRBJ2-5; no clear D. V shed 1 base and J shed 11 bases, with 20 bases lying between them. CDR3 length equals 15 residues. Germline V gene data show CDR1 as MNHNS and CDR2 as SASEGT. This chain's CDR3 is CASSEGRSILVRQYF. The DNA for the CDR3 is TGTGCCAGCAGTGAAGGACGAAGTATTCTGGTCCGGCAGTACTTC.

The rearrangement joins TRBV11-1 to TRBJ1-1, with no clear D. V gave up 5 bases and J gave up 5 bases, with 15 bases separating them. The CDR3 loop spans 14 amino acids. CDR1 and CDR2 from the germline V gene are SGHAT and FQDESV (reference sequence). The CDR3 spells CASSTGPRWTEAFF. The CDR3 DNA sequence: TGTGCCAGCAGCACCGGGCCTCGGTGGACTGAAGCTTTCTTT.